The T cell receptor beta chain described here comes from a study of blood T cell repertoires in COVID-19. The V gene lost 0 bases and the J gene lost 2 bases, with 13 bases spanning the gap. Germline V gene lookup returns CDR1 LGHNT and CDR2 FRNRAP. This CDR3 has 17 amino acids. TCRdb keeps only in-frame clones here, not all; method: immunoSEQ multiplex PCR. The sample lists roughly 300,000 clones; 91% were seen once. Specimen: peripheral blood. The TCR comes from a woman aged 25 to 39 with COVID-19, enrolled during active disease. This chain joins TRBV12-5 and TRBJ2-2; D is perhaps TRBD1 (5 bases). CDR3 sequence reads: CASGLVQAGFNTGELFF. The DNA of the CDR3 is TGTGCTAGTGGTTTGGTACAGGCTGGCTTTAACACCGGGGAGCTGTTTTTT.